Reported below is one TCR beta chain. Its matching antigen is unknown. This sample is drawn from a study of shared clonotypes between healthy human individuals. General study findings and limits: The study generally estimated greater richness for naive than memory subsets. Among donors, sharing of clonotypes was expected to be affected by sequencing depth.

Per germline, CDR1 SGDLS and CDR2 YYNGEE. The CDR3 covers 18 residues. Trimming stripped 4 bases from V and 0 bases from J, with 21 bases between. Method: immunoSEQ multiplex PCR; TCRdb's copy keeps in-frame clones and lacks some. The sample shows around 1,900,000 clones, just over 90% of them seen only once. In the naive CD8 group, cells lacked CD45RO and were positively selected for CCR7, so terminally differentiated effector memory CD45RA+ cells were left out. Every donor, a Caucasian adult, lived in Nashville, Tennessee. Material: naive CD8+ T cells from PBMCs. The source of this sequence is a man aged 18 to 35 in good health. Some clones in this sample may be carry-over from other donors' samples. The rearrangement uses TRBV9 and TRBJ2-3; D may match TRBD1 or TRBD2 (7 bases each). CDR3 DNA sequence: TGTGCCAGCAGCTCTCCTCCCGGGGGGACAGCTAGCACAGATACGCAGTATTTT. Translated, it gives CASSSPPGGTASTDTQYF.